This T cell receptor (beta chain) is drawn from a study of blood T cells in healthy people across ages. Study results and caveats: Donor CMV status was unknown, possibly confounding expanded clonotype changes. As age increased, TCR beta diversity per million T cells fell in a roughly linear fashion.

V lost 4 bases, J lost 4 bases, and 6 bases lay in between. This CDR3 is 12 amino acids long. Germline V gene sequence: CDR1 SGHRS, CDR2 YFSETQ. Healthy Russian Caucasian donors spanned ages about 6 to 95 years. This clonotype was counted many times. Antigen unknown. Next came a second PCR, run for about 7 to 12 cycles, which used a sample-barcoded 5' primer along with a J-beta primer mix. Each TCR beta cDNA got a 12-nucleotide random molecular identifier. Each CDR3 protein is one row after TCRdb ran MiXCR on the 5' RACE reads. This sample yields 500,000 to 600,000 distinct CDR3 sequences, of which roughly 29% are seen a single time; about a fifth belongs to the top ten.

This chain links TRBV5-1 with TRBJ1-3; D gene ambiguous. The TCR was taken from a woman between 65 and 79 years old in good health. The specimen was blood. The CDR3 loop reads CASSQNGNTIYF. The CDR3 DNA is TGCGCCAGCAGCCAGAACGGAAACACCATATATTTT.